The 24 T cell receptor beta chains below all came from one sample that was sequenced in a study of OX40 agonist ivuxolimab in advanced cancers. Preparation of the library involved the immunoSEQ multiplex PCR assay. TCRdb obtained this table from immuneACCESS and retained in-frame rearrangements with V and J assigned. These tables miss some clones; where compared with another copy, unresolved V genes account for less than half of the shortfall, and the remainder is unexplained. The table for this sample lists roughly 88,000 clones; approximately 89% of them were counted only once. The ten largest clones add up to approximately 4% of the sample. This specimen consisted of CD4+ or CD8+ T cells sorted from blood, obtained in a trial of the OX40 agonist ivuxolimab. Source of these receptors: an adult with an advanced solid tumor such as melanoma, head and neck, liver or kidney cancer.

In DNA form, the CDR3 reads TGCAGCGTCCTGAGTAGAACTGAAGCTTTCTTT. Its protein is CSVLSRTEAFF. The chain carries TRBV29-1 and TRBJ1-1; D is undetermined. Germline loops: CDR1 SQVTM, CDR2 ANQGSEA. The CDR3 runs 11 residues. V was shortened by 6 bases and J by 5 bases, with 10 bases between the two germline ends.

The CDR3 loop is CASSEVTGASNEKLFF. The CDR3 nucleotides read TGTGCCAGCAGTGAAGTTACAGGGGCCTCGAATGAAAAACTGTTTTTT. The chain is built from TRBV2 and TRBJ1-4, with TRBD1 matching 7 bases. This CDR3 region has 16 residues. Germline V lookup: CDR1 SNHLY, CDR2 FYNNEI. Trimming removed 1 base from V and 5 bases from J; junction bases left unmatched: 7. Filled out from reference TRBV2 and TRBJ1-4, the complete variable domain reads EPEVTQTPSHQVTQMGQEVILRCVPISNHLYFYWYRQILGQKVEFLVSFYNNEISEKSEIFDDQFSVERPDGSNFTLKIRSTKLEDSAMYFCASSEVTGASNEKLFFGSGTQLSVL.

The CDR3 region is CASSLVSDTSGNTIYF. The CDR3 DNA follows: TGTGCCAGCAGCTTAGTTTCAGACACCTCTGGAAACACCATATATTTT. The chain joins TRBV11-3 to TRBJ1-3; D not certain. The CDR3 covers 16 residues. Trimming pared 1 base from V and 0 bases from J, leaving 10 bases between. CDR1 SGHNT and CDR2 YENEEA come from the germline V gene.

The chain employs TRBV7-3 and TRBJ2-7, with TRBD2 identical over 8 bases. CDR1 and CDR2 from the germline V gene are SGHTA and FQGTGA. Trimming cost V 5 bases and J 5 bases; bases outside gene matches: 11. The CDR3 contains 15 residues. CDR3 DNA sequence: TGTGCCAGCAGCCCCCTAGCGGGCCGGGGCCACGAGCAGTACTTC. Its protein product is CASSPLAGRGHEQYF. The full variable domain, in which reference TRBV7-3 and TRBJ2-7 provide the parts outside the CDR3, is GAGVSQTPSNKVTEKGKYVELRCDPISGHTALYWYRQSLGQGPEFLIYFQGTGAADDSGLPNDRFFAVRPEGSVSTLKIQRTERGDSAVYLCASSPLAGRGHEQYFGPGTRLTVT.

The J gene is TRBJ2-2, the V gene TRBV19, with 8 bases aligning to TRBD2. Germline values: CDR1 LNHDA, CDR2 SQIVND (reference sequence). Losses at the gene ends were 5 bases for V and 5 bases for J; bases not matched to a gene: 10. The CDR3 extends over 16 amino acids. This chain's CDR3 is CASSPSGAGGTGELFF. In DNA, the CDR3 is TGTGCCAGTAGTCCCAGTGGGGCGGGAGGAACCGGGGAGCTGTTTTTT.

CDR3 sequence: CSARAIDTQYF. The CDR3 region has the DNA TGCAGTGCTAGAGCGATAGATACGCAGTATTTT. The V call is TRBV20-1, the J call TRBJ2-3; no definite D call. CDR1 is DFQATT, CDR2 SNEGSKA, per germline (reference sequence). The germline V and J ends were trimmed by 1 base and 5 bases, with 4 bases remaining between them. The CDR3 spans 11 residues.

This chain's CDR3 is CASSQEIQVGGYTF. The CDR3 DNA is TGCGCCAGCAGCCAAGAAATACAGGTGGGGGGCTACACCTTC. The J gene is TRBJ1-2, the V gene TRBV4-1; a possible D gene is TRBD1 (5 bases). The germline CDR1 and CDR2 sequences are MGHRA and YSYEKL. The CDR3 consists of 14 residues. The V end lost 0 bases, the J end lost 8 bases, and 13 bases lay between the germline ends.

This chain uses TRBV6-5 with TRBJ1-1, with 12 bases matching TRBD1. The germline V gene has CDR1 MNHEY and CDR2 SVGAGI. The junction had 8 bases not matched to a gene; V was cut back by 5 bases and J by 7 bases. The CDR3 extends over 15 amino acids. The DNA of the CDR3 is TGTGCCAGCAGTCCCACCCGGGACAGGGGGCTTGAAGCTTTCTTT. This codes for CASSPTRDRGLEAFF.

The CDR3 coding sequence is TGCAGCGTTGAAGTCGCGGAGACCTACGAGCAGTACTTC. Translating it yields CSVEVAETYEQYF. J is TRBJ2-7 and V is TRBV29-1; D unresolved. The CDR3 consists of 13 residues. V was cut by 1 base and J by 2 bases, with 9 bases left in between. Germline V CDR1 and CDR2: SQVTM, ANQGSEA.

This clone was detected a few times. The chain uses TRBV4-1 and TRBJ2-4, with 9 positions matching TRBD1. Trimming removed 3 bases from V and 7 bases from J; junction bases left unmatched: 4. The CDR3 runs to 14 residues. Germline CDR1 is MGHRA and CDR2 is YSYEKL. CDR3 coding DNA: TGCGCCAGCAGCCAGCCGGGACAGGGTAACATTCAGTACTTC. Its protein product is CASSQPGQGNIQYF.

This clone has just one count. The chain is built from TRBV20-1 and TRBJ2-5, with TRBD2 as a possible D gene (6 bases). The germline V gene has CDR1 DFQATT and CDR2 SNEGSKA (reference sequence). Trimming cost V 6 bases and J 4 bases, with 9 bases left between them. The length of the CDR3 is 11 residues. The CDR3 DNA is TGCAGTGCGCTAGCGAGAGAGACCCAGTACTTC. Translation gives CSALARETQYF.

The rearrangement uses TRBV18 and TRBJ2-5; perhaps TRBD2 as D (5 bases). This CDR3 has 14 amino acids. Trimming shortened V by 2 bases and J by 5 bases, and 12 bases separated the two germline ends. CDR1 is KGHSH and CDR2 is LQKENI in the germline V gene. DNA of the CDR3: TGTGCCAGCTCACCATTAGGGTGGGAGGAGACCCAGTACTTC. It encodes CASSPLGWEETQYF.

The chain recombines TRBV10-2 with TRBJ2-2; no reliable D call. The germline V gene has CDR1 WSHSY and CDR2 SAAADI. V gave up 6 bases and J gave up 7 bases, with 12 bases separating them. CDR3 length: 13 amino acids. CDR3 sequence: CASRLDGDGELFF. Written as DNA, the CDR3 is TGCGCCAGCAGGCTTGATGGCGACGGGGAGCTGTTTTTT.

This clone was seen a single time. The V gene is TRBV5-1, the J gene TRBJ1-2; TRBD1 might be the D (6 bases). The CDR3 spans 14 residues. Germline V gene data show CDR1 as SGHRS and CDR2 as YFSETQ. Trimming removed 10 bases from V and 8 bases from J, with 24 bases in between. The CDR3 DNA is TGCGCCTCCGAAGGCCCCCTTCCAGGGGAAGGCTACACCTTC. This sequence encodes CASEGPLPGEGYTF.

V and J are TRBV5-1 and TRBJ1-1; D uncertain. The CDR3 has 15 amino acids. Trimming shortened V by 2 bases and J by 0 bases, and 11 bases separated the two germline ends. Germline-derived CDR1 and CDR2 are SGHRS and YFSETQ. The CDR3 nucleotides are TGCGCCAGCAGCTTCTTGGGAGACCTGAACACTGAAGCTTTCTTT. Its translation: CASSFLGDLNTEAFF.

This rearrangement joins TRBV5-1 to TRBJ1-4, with D perhaps matching TRBD1 (5 bases). The length of the CDR3 is 15 residues. V was trimmed by 4 bases and J by 8 bases, leaving 18 bases between them. Germline CDR1 reads SGHRS; CDR2 reads YFSETQ. Here the CDR3 reads CASSVSAGSEEKLFF. The DNA for the CDR3 is TGCGCCAGCAGCGTAAGCGCAGGGAGCGAGGAAAAACTGTTTTTT.

V usage is TRBV18 and J usage is TRBJ2-7, with 7 positions matching TRBD1. Losses at the gene ends were 3 bases for V and 3 bases for J; bases not matched to a gene: 8. Per germline, CDR1 KGHSH and CDR2 LQKENI. The CDR3 spans 15 residues. The CDR3 DNA is TGTGCCAGCTCACCTAATGAAAACAGGGGCTACGAGCAGTACTTC. Translation gives CASSPNENRGYEQYF.

V gene TRBV11-3 combines with J gene TRBJ2-3; D might be TRBD1 (6 bases). The CDR3 is made up of 14 amino acids. From germline, CDR1 is SGHNT and CDR2 YENEEA. V dropped 5 bases and J dropped 4 bases, with 13 bases sitting between them. Here the CDR3 DNA reads TGTGCCAGCAGCACAGGGCCTAGCTCAGATACGCAGTATTTT. Protein sequence: CASSTGPSSDTQYF.

The rearrangement uses TRBV19 and TRBJ2-2; TRBD1 matches at 10 bases. Trimming cost V 7 bases and J 5 bases; bases outside gene matches: 7. This CDR3 comprises 15 residues. Germline V gene lookup returns CDR1 LNHDA and CDR2 SQIVND (reference sequence). The CDR3 reads CASTRGQGLTGELFF. DNA of the CDR3: TGTGCCAGTACGAGGGGACAGGGGTTGACCGGGGAGCTGTTTTTT.

The chain uses TRBV2 and TRBJ1-1; D is perhaps TRBD1 (5 bases). Germline V gene sequence: CDR1 SNHLY, CDR2 FYNNEI. V was trimmed by 4 bases and J by 0 bases, leaving 12 bases between them. This CDR3 region has 15 residues. For the CDR3, the DNA is TGTGCCAGCAGTGGGGACGGAGGTATGAACACTGAAGCTTTCTTT. Translating it yields CASSGDGGMNTEAFF.

The chain employs TRBV10-1 and TRBJ2-3; D is undetermined. V was trimmed by 6 bases and J by 1 base, leaving 11 bases between them. Germline V lookup: CDR1 WNHNN, CDR2 SYGVQD (reference sequence). The CDR3 extends over 14 amino acids. DNA for the CDR3: TGCGCCAGCAGCGATCGAACCCGCACAGATACGCAGTATTTT. Encoded protein: CASSDRTRTDTQYF.

The V and J genes are TRBV6-5 and TRBJ2-6, with D possibly called TRBD1 or TRBD2 (6 bases each). Trimming left V 5 bases short and J 7 bases short, with 15 bases between. The CDR3 is 15 residues long. From germline, CDR1 is MNHEY and CDR2 SVGAGI. The CDR3 loop is CASSPSGATANVLTF. In DNA, the CDR3 is TGTGCCAGCAGTCCATCGGGGGCTACCGCCAACGTCCTGACTTTC.

The V gene is TRBV19, the J gene TRBJ2-4; 8 nucleotides agree with TRBD2. The CDR3 sequence is 13 residues long. The germline gives CDR1 LNHDA, CDR2 SQIVND (reference sequence). The junction had 6 bases not matched to a gene; V was cut back by 5 bases and J by 9 bases. The CDR3 DNA sequence: TGTGCCAGTAGTGAAAGCGGGAGTGCCATTCAGTACTTC. Translated, it gives CASSESGSAIQYF.

V gene TRBV2 combines with J gene TRBJ2-5; weak D call: TRBD1 (6 bases). The CDR3 runs 18 residues. The germline V gene has CDR1 SNHLY and CDR2 FYNNEI. The V end was cut by 4 bases, the J end by 0 bases, with 21 bases between. The CDR3 coding sequence is TGTGCCAGCAGTGGAGTAGCTCTCGGGACACCGTACCAAGAGACCCAGTACTTC. Encoded protein: CASSGVALGTPYQETQYF.